This T cell receptor (beta chain) was documented in a study of Tregs in tolerant kidney transplant recipients. The CDR3 contains 15 residues. V lost 2 bases and J lost 1, with 12 bases in between. Clones were sequenced by immunoSEQ multiplex PCR, and TCRdb holds only the in-frame ones, with some missing. The sample has about 94,000 clones; 93% are singletons. Sequencing was performed on CD4+ T cells from blood, taken before the transplant. This clonotype was obtained from a human donor who received a combined kidney and bone marrow transplant. The chain is built from TRBV6-7 and TRBJ2-7, with D perhaps TRBD1 (6 bases). Being an ORF, TRBV6-7 has a function that is uncertain. Here the CDR3 reads CASSYPQGLSYEQYF. CDR3 DNA: TGTGCCAGCAGTTACCCCCAGGGGTTGTCCTACGAGCAGTACTTC.